Below are 5 T cell receptor beta chains sequenced from a single sample in a study of T cell changes during pregnancy in multiple sclerosis. The assay was immunoSEQ multiplex PCR, and TCRdb's table has in-frame clones only and misses some. This table holds over 55,000 clones, over 80% found once. The sequencing used CD8+ T cells from peripheral blood mononuclear cells, collected in the third trimester of pregnancy. The receptor source for this set is a female donor in good health, enrolled as a control in a pregnancy study.

The CDR3 DNA reads TGTGCCATCAGTGATTCGGGACAGGCGAATCAGCCCCAGCATTTT. Its protein product is CAISDSGQANQPQHF. The chain employs TRBV10-3 and TRBJ1-5, with TRBD1 identical over 8 bases. With 3 bases clipped from V and 4 bases from J, the junction kept 5 bases outside the gene matches. The CDR3 covers 15 residues. Germline V gene lookup returns CDR1 ENHRY and CDR2 SYGVKD.

In its sample, this clone was seen once. The J gene is TRBJ2-2, the V gene TRBV9; TRBD2 aligns across 8 bases. The V gene end was trimmed by 2 bases and the J gene end by 4 bases; junction bases not matched to a gene: 4. Per the germline V gene, CDR1 is SGDLS and CDR2 is YYNGEE. CDR3 length: 15 amino acids. This CDR3 is CASSVTGGPTGELFF. The DNA for the CDR3 is TGTGCCAGCAGCGTGACGGGGGGGCCCACCGGGGAGCTGTTTTTT.

J is TRBJ1-1 and V is TRBV27, with D possibly matching TRBD1 (6 bases). The germline V gene has CDR1 MNHEY and CDR2 SMNVEV (reference sequence). V was shortened by 10 bases and J by 1 base, with 13 bases between the two germline ends. The CDR3 has 13 amino acids. The chain's CDR3 is CATHRVGNTEAFF. CDR3 in DNA: TGTGCCACGCACAGGGTTGGGAACACTGAAGCTTTCTTT.

The rearrangement joins TRBV10-2 to TRBJ1-2, with a tentative D call TRBD1 (5 bases). CDR1 WSHSY and CDR2 SAAADI come from the germline V gene. The CDR3 has 14 amino acids. V lost 5 bases to trimming and J lost 8 bases, with 18 bases between them. The CDR3 nucleotides read TGCGCCAGCAGTTCGTCCGCCGGGGGAGGGGGCTACACCTTC. Encoded protein: CASSSSAGGGGYTF.

The chain couples TRBV7-9 to TRBJ1-1, with D possibly matching TRBD1 (6 bases). Between the trimmed V and J ends, which lost 5 bases and 5 bases, there was a span of 18 bases. The germline CDR1 and CDR2 sequences are SEHNR and FQNEAQ (reference sequence). This CDR3 contains 15 residues. The CDR3, as DNA: TGTGCCAGCAGCGATCAACGCACAGGGCGAACTGAAGCTTTCTTT. Translating gives CASSDQRTGRTEAFF.